The 20 T cell receptor beta chains in this list originate from one sample, sequenced in a study of identifying expanded T cells in peripheral blood. Generated by immunoSEQ multiplex PCR, the TCRdb table keeps only in-frame clones and is missing some. The table records about 53,000 clones, around four fifths of them present only once. Material: blood. Receptor source: a person between 18 and 70 years old in good health.

The rearrangement uses TRBV9 and TRBJ2-2; D unclear. CDR3 length: 15 amino acids. Trimming took off 3 bases at V and 7 bases at J, with 16 bases between the two ends. The germline CDR1 and CDR2 sequences are SGDLS and YYNGEE. CDR3 DNA: TGTGCCAGCAGCGCTTTACCTGGACCAGACGGGGAGCTGTTTTTT. It specifies CASSALPGPDGELFF.

The J gene is TRBJ2-3, the V gene TRBV5-1; TRBD2 matches 11 bases. The CDR3 contains 16 residues. From germline, CDR1 is SGHRS and CDR2 YFSETQ. J lost 4 bases, V lost 3 bases, and 7 bases had no gene match. CDR3 nucleotide sequence: TGCGCCAGCAGCTACCCTTTAGCGGGGGGGCCAGATACGCAGTATTTT. This codes for CASSYPLAGGPDTQYF.

This chain connects TRBV6-6 to TRBJ2-3; TRBD2 matches at 7 bases. The V gene end was trimmed by 7 bases and the J gene end by 2 bases; junction bases not matched to a gene: 6. The germline gives CDR1 MNHNY, CDR2 SVGAGI (reference sequence). The CDR3 is 14 residues long. This chain's CDR3 is CASKGGSDTDTQYF. The DNA of the CDR3 is TGTGCCAGCAAAGGCGGGAGCGACACAGATACGCAGTATTTT.

J is TRBJ2-5 and V is TRBV5-5, with TRBD2 as a possible D gene (6 bases). The CDR3 covers 15 residues. Trimming pared 4 bases from V and 5 bases from J, leaving 18 bases between. Germline V gene sequence: CDR1 SGHKS, CDR2 YYEKEE (reference sequence). The CDR3 DNA reads as TGTGCCAGCAGCCCGGGGACGGCCGGAGGGGAGACCCAGTACTTC. It yields the protein CASSPGTAGGETQYF.

The chain links TRBV9 to TRBJ2-1, with D possibly being TRBD2 (5 bases). Trimming cost V 4 bases and J 8 bases, with 22 bases left between them. Germline CDR1 reads SGDLS; CDR2 reads YYNGEE. The CDR3 spans 16 residues. As DNA, the CDR3 is TGTGCCAGCAGCTCTACTCGAGAAGGAGGTTGGGATGAGCAGTTCTTC. Its protein product is CASSSTREGGWDEQFF. The variable domain in full, with the rest retrieved from reference TRBV9 and TRBJ2-1, is DSGVTQTPKHLITATGQRVTLRCSPRSGDLSVYWYQQSLDQGLQFLIQYYNGEERAKGNILERFSAQQFPDLHSELNLSSLELGDSALYFCASSSTREGGWDEQFFGPGTRLTVL.

The chain uses TRBV5-1 and TRBJ2-5; 7 nucleotides line up with TRBD2. Germline CDR1 SGHRS, CDR2 YFSETQ. With 4 bases clipped from V and 0 bases from J, the junction kept 9 bases outside the gene matches. CDR3 length: 16 amino acids. CDR3 DNA sequence: TGCGCCAGCAGCCCAGGACTAGGGGAGTACCAAGAGACCCAGTACTTC. Translated: CASSPGLGEYQETQYF.

The V gene is TRBV5-4, the J gene TRBJ1-1, with TRBD1 matching over 8 bases. Germline CDR1 SGHNT, CDR2 YYREEE (reference sequence). The J segment lost 7 bases and the V segment lost 0 bases, leaving 2 bases of the junction unmatched. The CDR3 sequence is 13 residues long. CDR3 loop: CASSLAGTGEAFF. DNA for the CDR3: TGTGCCAGCAGCTTGGCGGGGACAGGTGAAGCTTTCTTT.

The chain joins TRBV15 to TRBJ2-4, with D tentatively TRBD1 (6 bases). CDR1 is LNHNV, CDR2 YYDKDF, per germline (reference sequence). The CDR3 totals 17 residues. V lost 0 bases and J 3 bases, leaving 15 bases between the germline ends. The CDR3 loop is CATSRDPRQAGKNIQYF. CDR3 bases: TGTGCCACCAGCAGAGACCCACGACAGGCGGGCAAAAACATTCAGTACTTC.

The chain employs TRBV2 and TRBJ2-7; TRBD2 aligns across 7 bases. Germline trimming cut 6 bases from V and 0 bases from J; bases unmatched to any gene: 8. This CDR3 has 15 amino acids. Germline V gene sequence: CDR1 SNHLY, CDR2 FYNNEI. Here the CDR3 reads CASSGGLDISYEQYF. The CDR3 DNA follows: TGTGCCAGCAGCGGCGGACTAGACATCTCCTACGAGCAGTACTTC.

For the CDR3, the DNA is TGTGCCAGCAGTCCTAGCGGGGGGTCCTCCTACAATGAGCAGTTCTTC. Its protein is CASSPSGGSSYNEQFF. The rearrangement joins TRBV27 to TRBJ2-1, with 11 bases identical to TRBD2. After removal of 5 bases from V and 0 bases from J, the junction contained 3 bases not matched to a gene. The CDR3 is 16 amino acids. In germline, CDR1 is MNHEY, CDR2 SMNVEV (reference sequence).

The chain carries TRBV7-2 and TRBJ2-1; D could derive from TRBD1 or TRBD2 (6 bases each). This CDR3 is built from 14 residues. The V and J ends lost 5 bases and 9 bases respectively, with 17 bases between them. In germline, CDR1 is SGHTA, CDR2 FQGNSA. CDR3 sequence: CASSPPGARAEQFF. In DNA, the CDR3 is TGTGCCAGCAGCCCCCCGGGGGCGCGGGCTGAGCAGTTCTTC.

V is TRBV19 and J is TRBJ1-1; 11 nucleotides agree with TRBD1. Germline CDR1 and CDR2: LNHDA and SQIVND (reference sequence). This CDR3 is 15 amino acids long. V was pared by 6 bases and J by 5 bases, with 8 bases of the junction left unmatched. The CDR3 DNA reads as TGTGCCAGTAGCCTGGACAGGGGGCTGGGGACTGAAGCTTTCTTT. Its protein is CASSLDRGLGTEAFF.

The chain is built from TRBV5-1 and TRBJ1-2, with 8 positions matching TRBD1. Germline CDR1 is SGHRS and CDR2 is YFSETQ. The CDR3 is 15 amino acids. Unmatched junction bases numbered 12, after V lost 5 bases and J lost 6 bases. The CDR3 DNA sequence: TGCGCCAGCAGGCTTGGAGCAGGGGGCGCGGATGGCTACACCTTC. Protein: CASRLGAGGADGYTF.

The chain carries TRBV19 and TRBJ1-1; no definite D call. Germline V lookup: CDR1 LNHDA, CDR2 SQIVND (reference sequence). Between the trimmed V and J ends, which lost 7 bases and 1 base, there was a span of 13 bases. This CDR3 contains 14 residues. The CDR3 DNA follows: TGTGCCAGTAACGTGGCAGCCCAGAACACTGAAGCTTTCTTT. It yields the protein CASNVAAQNTEAFF.

This clone was detected only once. This rearrangement joins TRBV9 to TRBJ1-3, with D maybe TRBD1 (5 bases). Germline CDR1 and CDR2: SGDLS and YYNGEE. The CDR3 runs 16 residues. V was shortened by 4 bases and J by 0 bases, with 14 bases between the two germline ends. CDR3 nucleotide sequence: TGTGCCAGCAGCCCCACCGGGACTCCCTCTGGAAACACCATATATTTT. The encoded protein is CASSPTGTPSGNTIYF.

This chain uses TRBV30 with TRBJ2-3, with D perhaps TRBD1 (6 bases). The germline CDR1 and CDR2 sequences are GTSNPN and SVGIG (reference sequence). V lost 4 bases and J lost 5, with 13 bases in between. The CDR3 length is 13 residues. The CDR3 here is CAWTLSGQDTQYF. The CDR3, as DNA: TGTGCCTGGACCCTATCGGGACAAGATACGCAGTATTTT.

This chain links TRBV5-4 with TRBJ2-2, with 9 bases matching TRBD1. Per the germline V gene, CDR1 is SGHNT and CDR2 is YYREEE (reference sequence). Trimming took 3 bases from V and 6 from J; bases not matched to a gene: 6. This CDR3 comprises 15 residues. CDR3 nucleotides: TGTGCCAGCAGCTCCCGGCGACAGGGGGCCGGGGAGCTGTTTTTT. It encodes CASSSRRQGAGELFF.

This rearrangement joins TRBV6-1 to TRBJ2-5; 10 bases fit TRBD2. From germline, CDR1 is MNHNS and CDR2 SASEGT. J gave up 2 bases and V 8 bases, and 5 bases lay outside the gene matches. The CDR3 contains 14 residues. CDR3 amino acids: CASLAGGPQETQYF. The CDR3 DNA is TGTGCCAGCTTAGCGGGAGGACCTCAAGAGACCCAGTACTTC.

The gene calls are TRBV19 and TRBJ2-5; 8 nucleotides match TRBD1. With 6 bases clipped from V and 2 bases from J, the junction kept 8 bases outside the gene matches. The CDR3 length is 15 residues. Germline CDR1 and CDR2: LNHDA and SQIVND (reference sequence). CDR3 protein: CASRRAGGPQETQYF. Written as DNA, the CDR3 is TGTGCCAGTAGAAGGGCAGGGGGCCCGCAAGAGACCCAGTACTTC.

The CDR3 nucleotides are TGTGCCAGCAGTTCTAGCGGGAGGGTACGGATCAATGAGCAGTTCTTC. Translation gives CASSSSGRVRINEQFF. The chain combines TRBV27 with TRBJ2-1; TRBD2 matches 12 bases. After removal of 4 bases from V and 6 bases from J, the junction contained 7 bases not matched to a gene. The length of the CDR3 is 16 residues. Germline V CDR1 and CDR2: MNHEY, SMNVEV (reference sequence).